This section outlines one T cell receptor (beta chain) sequence together with its context. What it recognizes is unknown. The CDR3 consists of 14 residues. Germline trimming cut 7 bases from V and 4 bases from J; bases unmatched to any gene: 2. Germline V gives CDR1 MNHEY, CDR2 SVGAGI. The sample comes from a study of CD4+ T cells in melanoma. Findings and caveats of the study: Diverse differentiation states were reported for melanoma neoantigen-specific CD4+ T cells. A reported correlation linked neoantigen-specific CD4+ T cells to CD8+, macrophage and B cell function.

The repertoire was sequenced with immunoSEQ multiplex PCR; TCRdb's copy has only in-frame clones and lacks some. The sample has roughly 110,000 clones, roughly 90% seen once. The V gene is TRBV6-5, the J gene TRBJ2-2; 11 nucleotides line up with TRBD1. The receptor comes from a human donor with melanoma. The specimen sequenced was peripheral blood. The CDR3 bases are TGTGCCAGCAAGGGACAGGGGGGCACCGGGGAGCTGTTTTTT. It codes for CASKGQGGTGELFF.